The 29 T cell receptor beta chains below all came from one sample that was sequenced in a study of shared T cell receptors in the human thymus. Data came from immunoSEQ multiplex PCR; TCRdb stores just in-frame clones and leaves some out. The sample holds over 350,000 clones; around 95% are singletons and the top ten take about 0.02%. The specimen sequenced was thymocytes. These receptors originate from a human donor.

CDR3 loop: CASSLTGGNEKLFF. Written as DNA, the CDR3 is TGTGCCAGCAGTTTGACAGGGGGAAATGAAAAACTGTTTTTT. The chain carries TRBV4-2 and TRBJ1-4, with 9 bases that match TRBD1. J lost 5 bases, V lost 6 bases, and 4 bases had no gene match. CDR3 length: 14 amino acids. Germline V gene data show CDR1 as LGHNA and CDR2 as YNFKEQ.

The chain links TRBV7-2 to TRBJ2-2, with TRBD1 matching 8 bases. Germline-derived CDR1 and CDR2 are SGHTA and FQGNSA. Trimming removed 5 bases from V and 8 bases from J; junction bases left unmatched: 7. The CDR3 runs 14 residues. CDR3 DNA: TGTGCCAGCAGCCGGACAGGGCCTGGGGGGGAGCTGTTTTTT. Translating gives CASSRTGPGGELFF.

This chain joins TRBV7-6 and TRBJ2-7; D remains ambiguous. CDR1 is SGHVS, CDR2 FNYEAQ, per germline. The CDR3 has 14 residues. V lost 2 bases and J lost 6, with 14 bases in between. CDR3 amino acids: CASSLKQTSSEQYF. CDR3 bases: TGTGCCAGCAGCTTAAAACAGACTTCTTCCGAGCAGTACTTC.

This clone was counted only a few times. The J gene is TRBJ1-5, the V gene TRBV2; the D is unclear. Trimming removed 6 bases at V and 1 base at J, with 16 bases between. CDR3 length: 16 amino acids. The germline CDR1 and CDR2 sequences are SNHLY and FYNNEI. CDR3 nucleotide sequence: TGTGCCAGCAGCTCTTGGAGGGTTATCAGCAATCAGCCCCAGCATTTT. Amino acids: CASSSWRVISNQPQHF.

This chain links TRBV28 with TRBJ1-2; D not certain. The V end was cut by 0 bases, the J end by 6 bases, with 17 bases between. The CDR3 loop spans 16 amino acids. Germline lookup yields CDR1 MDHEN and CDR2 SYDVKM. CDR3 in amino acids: CASSLCNGRGLDGYTF. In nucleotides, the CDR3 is TGTGCCAGCAGTTTATGCAACGGGAGAGGGCTGGATGGCTACACCTTC.

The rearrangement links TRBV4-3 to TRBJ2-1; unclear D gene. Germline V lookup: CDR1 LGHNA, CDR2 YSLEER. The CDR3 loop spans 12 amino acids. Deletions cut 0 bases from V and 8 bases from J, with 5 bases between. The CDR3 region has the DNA TGCGCCAGCAGCCAAGATCAAGATGAGCAGTTCTTC. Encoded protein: CASSQDQDEQFF.

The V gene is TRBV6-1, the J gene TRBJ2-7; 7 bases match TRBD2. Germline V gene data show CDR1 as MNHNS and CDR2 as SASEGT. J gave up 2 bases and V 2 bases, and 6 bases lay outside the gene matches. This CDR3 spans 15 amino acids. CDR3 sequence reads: CASSEMRGTAYEQYF. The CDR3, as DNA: TGTGCCAGCAGTGAAATGCGGGGGACGGCCTACGAGCAGTACTTC.

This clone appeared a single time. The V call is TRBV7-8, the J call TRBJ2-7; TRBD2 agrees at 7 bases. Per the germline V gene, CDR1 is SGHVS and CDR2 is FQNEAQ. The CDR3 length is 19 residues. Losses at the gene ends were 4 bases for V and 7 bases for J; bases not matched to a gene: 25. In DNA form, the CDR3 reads TGTGCCAGCAGCTCTAGGCTCCATCCTAAGCGGGAACGGTCCGGGGAGCAGTACTTC. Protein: CASSSRLHPKRERSGEQYF.

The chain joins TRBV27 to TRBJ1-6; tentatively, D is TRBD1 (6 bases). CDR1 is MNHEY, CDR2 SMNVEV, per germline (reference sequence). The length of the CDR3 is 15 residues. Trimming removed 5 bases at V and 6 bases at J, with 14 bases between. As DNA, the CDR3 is TGTGCCAGCAGTGCGACCCGGACAGCTAATTCACCCCTCCACTTT. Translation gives CASSATRTANSPLHF.

The CDR3 nucleotides are TGTGCCAGCAGCTTAGGGAGGGGCAGGGATGGCAATCAGCCCCAGCATTTT. Translated, it gives CASSLGRGRDGNQPQHF. The rearrangement uses TRBV7-9 and TRBJ1-5; TRBD1 might be the D (5 bases). The CDR3 contains 17 residues. Germline values: CDR1 SEHNR, CDR2 FQNEAQ (reference sequence). V lost 1 base, J lost 2 bases, and 15 bases lay in between.

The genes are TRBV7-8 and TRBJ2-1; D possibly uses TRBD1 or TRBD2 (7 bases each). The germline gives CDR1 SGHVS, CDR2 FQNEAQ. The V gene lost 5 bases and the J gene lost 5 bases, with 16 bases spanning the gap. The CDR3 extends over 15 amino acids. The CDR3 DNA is TGTGCCAGCAGCCCCAGGGGGGGAGTGAACAATGAGCAGTTCTTC. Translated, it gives CASSPRGGVNNEQFF.

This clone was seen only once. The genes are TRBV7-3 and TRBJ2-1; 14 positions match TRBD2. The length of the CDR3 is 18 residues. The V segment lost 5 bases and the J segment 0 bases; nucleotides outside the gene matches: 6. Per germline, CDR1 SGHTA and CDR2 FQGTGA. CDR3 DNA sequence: TGTGCCAGCAGCCTGGGACTAGCGGGAGCCCACTCCTACAATGAGCAGTTCTTC. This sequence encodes CASSLGLAGAHSYNEQFF.

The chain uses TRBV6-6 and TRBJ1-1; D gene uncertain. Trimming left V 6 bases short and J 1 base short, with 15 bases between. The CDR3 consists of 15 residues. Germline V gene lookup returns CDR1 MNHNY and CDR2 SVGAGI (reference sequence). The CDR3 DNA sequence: TGTGCCAGCAGCCCCCCCCACCGTCAGAACACTGAAGCTTTCTTT. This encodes CASSPPHRQNTEAFF.

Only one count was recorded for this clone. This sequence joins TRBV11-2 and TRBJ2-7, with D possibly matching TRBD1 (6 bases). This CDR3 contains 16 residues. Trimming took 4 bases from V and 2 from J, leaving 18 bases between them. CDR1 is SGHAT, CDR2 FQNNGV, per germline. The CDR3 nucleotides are TGTGCCAGCAGCTGGACCCGGGACACATATCCCTACGAGCAGTACTTC. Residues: CASSWTRDTYPYEQYF.

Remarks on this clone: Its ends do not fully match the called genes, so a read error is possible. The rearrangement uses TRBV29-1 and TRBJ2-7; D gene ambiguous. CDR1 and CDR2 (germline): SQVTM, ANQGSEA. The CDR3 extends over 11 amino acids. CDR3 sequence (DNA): TGCAGCGTAGAAGGGCCATCCGAGCAGTACTTC. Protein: CSVEGPSEQYF.

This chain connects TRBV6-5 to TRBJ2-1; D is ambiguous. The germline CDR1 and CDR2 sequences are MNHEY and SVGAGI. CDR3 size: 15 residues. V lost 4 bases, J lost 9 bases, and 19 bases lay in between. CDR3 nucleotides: TGTGCCAGCAGTTCCGTTCGATTTGGACGTTGTGAGCAGTTCTTC. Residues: CASSSVRFGRCEQFF.

The CDR3 loop is CASSRREHEQYF. DNA for the CDR3: TGTGCCAGCTCTCGCAGGGAGCACGAGCAGTACTTC. The V gene is TRBV18, the J gene TRBJ2-7; D possibly matches TRBD1 or TRBD2 (5 bases each). CDR1 is KGHSH, CDR2 LQKENI, per germline. Deletions cut 6 bases from V and 5 bases from J, with 11 bases between. CDR3 length: 12 residues. Drawing the rest from reference TRBV18 and TRBJ2-7, the complete variable domain is NAGVMQNPRHLVRRRGQEARLRCSPMKGHSHVYWYRQLPEEGLKFMVYLQKENIIDESGMPKERFSAEFPKEGPSILRIQQVVRGDSAAYFCASSRREHEQYFGPGTRLTVT.

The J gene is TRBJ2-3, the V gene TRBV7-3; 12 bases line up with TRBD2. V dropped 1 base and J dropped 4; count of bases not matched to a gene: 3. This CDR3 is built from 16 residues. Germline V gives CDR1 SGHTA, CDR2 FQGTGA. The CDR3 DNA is TGTGCCAGCAGCTTAAGACTAGCGGGAGACCCAGATACGCAGTATTTT. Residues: CASSLRLAGDPDTQYF.

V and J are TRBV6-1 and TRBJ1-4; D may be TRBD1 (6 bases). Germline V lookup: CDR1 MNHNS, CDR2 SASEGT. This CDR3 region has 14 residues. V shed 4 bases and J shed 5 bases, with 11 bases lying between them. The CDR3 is CASSGAQGNEKLFF. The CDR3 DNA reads TGTGCCAGCAGTGGTGCCCAGGGGAATGAAAAACTGTTTTTT.

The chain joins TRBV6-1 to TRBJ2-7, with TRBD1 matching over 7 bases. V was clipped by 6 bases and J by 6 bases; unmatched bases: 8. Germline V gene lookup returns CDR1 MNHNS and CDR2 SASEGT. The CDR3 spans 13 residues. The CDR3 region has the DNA TGTGCCAGCAGGGCTGACAGGGTTGGCGAGCAGTACTTC. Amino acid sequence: CASRADRVGEQYF.

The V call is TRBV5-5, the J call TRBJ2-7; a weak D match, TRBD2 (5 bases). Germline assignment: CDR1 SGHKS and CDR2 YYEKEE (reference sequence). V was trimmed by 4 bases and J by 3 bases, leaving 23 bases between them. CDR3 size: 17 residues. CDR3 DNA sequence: TGTGCCAGCAGCCCGTCGGAGTGGAGGTGGGGTGACTACGAGCAGTACTTC. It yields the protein CASSPSEWRWGDYEQYF. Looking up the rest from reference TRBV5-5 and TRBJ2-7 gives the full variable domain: DAGVTQSPTHLIKTRGQQVTLRCSPISGHKSVSWYQQVLGQGPQFIFQYYEKEERGRGNFPDRFSARQFPNYSSELNVNALLLGDSALYLCASSPSEWRWGDYEQYFGPGTRLTVT.

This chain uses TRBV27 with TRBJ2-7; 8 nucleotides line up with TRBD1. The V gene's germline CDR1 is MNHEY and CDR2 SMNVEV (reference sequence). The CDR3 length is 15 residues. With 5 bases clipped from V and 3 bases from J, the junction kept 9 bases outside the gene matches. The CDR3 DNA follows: TGTGCCAGCAGTAACCGGGACAGGAGAATCTACGAGCAGTACTTC. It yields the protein CASSNRDRRIYEQYF.

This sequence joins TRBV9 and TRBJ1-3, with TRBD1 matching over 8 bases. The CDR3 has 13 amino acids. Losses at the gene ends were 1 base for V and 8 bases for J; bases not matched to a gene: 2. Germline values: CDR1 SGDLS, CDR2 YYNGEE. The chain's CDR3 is CASSVSDRDTIYF. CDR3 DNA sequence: TGTGCCAGCAGCGTATCGGACAGGGACACCATATATTTT.

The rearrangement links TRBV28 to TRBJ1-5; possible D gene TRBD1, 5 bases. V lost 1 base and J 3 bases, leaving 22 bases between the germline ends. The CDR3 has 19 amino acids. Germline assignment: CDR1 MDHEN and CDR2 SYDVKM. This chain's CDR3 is CASSLLCRCGTLDNQPQHF. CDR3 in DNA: TGTGCCAGCAGTTTATTGTGTAGATGCGGGACCCTAGACAATCAGCCCCAGCATTTT. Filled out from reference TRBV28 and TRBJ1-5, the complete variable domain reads DVKVTQSSRYLVKRTGEKVFLECVQDMDHENMFWYRQDPGLGLRLIYFSYDVKMKEKGDIPEGYSVSREKKERFSLILESASTNQTSMYLCASSLLCRCGTLDNQPQHFGDGTRLSIL.

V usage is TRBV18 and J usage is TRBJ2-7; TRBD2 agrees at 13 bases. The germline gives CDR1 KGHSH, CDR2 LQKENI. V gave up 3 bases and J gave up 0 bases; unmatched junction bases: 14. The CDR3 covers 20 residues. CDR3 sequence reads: CASSPFTGTSGMVSSYEQYF. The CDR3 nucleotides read TGTGCCAGCTCACCGTTCACCGGGACTAGCGGGATGGTTAGCTCCTACGAGCAGTACTTC.

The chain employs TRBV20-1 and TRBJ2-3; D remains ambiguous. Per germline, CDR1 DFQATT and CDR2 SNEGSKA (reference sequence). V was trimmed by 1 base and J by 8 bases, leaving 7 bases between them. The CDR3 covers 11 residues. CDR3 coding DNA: TGCAGTGCTAGAGTGGCGTCTACGCAGTATTTT. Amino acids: CSARVASTQYF.

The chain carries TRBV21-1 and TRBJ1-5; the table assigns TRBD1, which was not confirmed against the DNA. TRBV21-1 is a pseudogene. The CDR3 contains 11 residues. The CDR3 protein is CASSIQQPQHF. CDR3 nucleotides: TGTGCCAGCTCGATACAGCAGCCCCAGCATTTT.

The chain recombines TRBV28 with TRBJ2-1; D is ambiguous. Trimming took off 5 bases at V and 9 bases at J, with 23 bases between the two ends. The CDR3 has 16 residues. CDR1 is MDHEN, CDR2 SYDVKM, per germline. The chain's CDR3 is CASSPPPRPPGGEQFF. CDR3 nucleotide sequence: TGTGCCAGCAGTCCGCCCCCCCGCCCCCCAGGTGGTGAGCAGTTCTTC.

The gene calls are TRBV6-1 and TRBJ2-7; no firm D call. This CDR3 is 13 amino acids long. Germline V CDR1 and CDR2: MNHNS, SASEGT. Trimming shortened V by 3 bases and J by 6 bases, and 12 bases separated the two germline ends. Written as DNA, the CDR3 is TGTGCCAGCAGTGATATGGCAAGCACCGAGCAGTACTTC. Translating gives CASSDMASTEQYF.